A single sample is the source of the 18 T cell receptor beta chains below, sequenced in a study of T cells in Graves' hyperthyroidism and ophthalmopathy. The CDR3 regions of TCR beta were amplified from RNA transcripts. HTBI primers were the set used in a first-round RT-PCR of the TCR CDR3. TCRdb re-called the multiplex PCR reads with MiXCR, one entry per CDR3 protein. The sample records fewer than 650,000 distinct CDR3 sequences, approximately 15% being singletons. Sample: blood. The receptors derive from a woman between 18 and 30 years old with Graves' ophthalmopathy.

The chain joins TRBV5-6 to TRBJ2-7; D is perhaps TRBD1 or TRBD2 (5 bases each). V lost 5 bases and J lost 2, with 17 bases in between. This CDR3 is built from 15 residues. Germline-derived CDR1 and CDR2 are SGHDT and YYEEEE. CDR3 DNA: TGTGCCAGCAGTCCGGGGCCTGGGGAAGCCTACGAGCAGTACTTC. This codes for CASSPGPGEAYEQYF.

This clonotype was picked up many times. V is TRBV7-9 and J is TRBJ1-1; 9 bases match TRBD1. The CDR3 totals 13 residues. V trimming: 6 bases; J trimming: 7 bases; junction bases outside the gene matches: 6. The germline V gene encodes CDR1 SEHNR and CDR2 FQNEAQ (reference sequence). CDR3 residues: CASRRGQGLEAFF. DNA of the CDR3: TGTGCCAGCAGGCGGGGACAGGGCCTTGAAGCTTTCTTT.

This clonotype was observed many times. V and J are TRBV7-2 and TRBJ2-3; 12 bases align to TRBD2. This CDR3 is 15 amino acids long. Germline trimming cut 6 bases from V and 2 bases from J; bases unmatched to any gene: 3. Germline lookup yields CDR1 SGHTA and CDR2 FQGNSA. The DNA for the CDR3 is TGTGCCAGCAGAGCTAGCGGGAGGGTCACAGATACGCAGTATTTT. Translation gives CASRASGRVTDTQYF. The whole variable domain, remainder taken from reference TRBV7-2 and TRBJ2-3, is GAGVSQSPSNKVTEKGKDVELRCDPISGHTALYWYRQSLGQGLEFLIYFQGNSAPDKSGLPSDRFSAERTGGSVSTLTIQRTQQEDSAVYLCASRASGRVTDTQYFGPGTRLTVL.

The CDR3 bases are TGTGCCAGCAGTTACTCTAGGACAGGGGGATCCTATGGCTACACCTTC. It translates to CASSYSRTGGSYGYTF. The chain carries TRBV6-6 and TRBJ1-2; TRBD1 aligns across 10 bases. This CDR3 is 16 amino acids long. J lost 4 bases, V lost 0 bases, and 5 bases had no gene match. CDR1 and CDR2 from the germline V gene are MNHNY and SVGAGI (reference sequence).

This clonotype showed up many times. The chain carries TRBV7-6 and TRBJ2-1, with TRBD2 as a possible D gene (6 bases). The CDR3 is 15 amino acids. Trimming took off 5 bases at V and 4 bases at J, with 15 bases between the two ends. Germline V gene data show CDR1 as SGHVS and CDR2 as FNYEAQ. The CDR3 sequence: CASSQTSSTYNEQFF. For the CDR3, the DNA is TGTGCCAGCAGCCAAACTAGCTCGACGTACAATGAGCAGTTCTTC.

This clonotype came up many times. This sequence joins TRBV3-1 and TRBJ2-1, with 14 positions matching TRBD2. CDR3 length: 19 residues. The V gene's germline CDR1 is LGHDT and CDR2 YNNKEL (reference sequence). Trimming removed 4 bases from V and 0 bases from J; junction bases left unmatched: 8. CDR3 in amino acids: CASSLQGLAGAGSYNEQFF. The CDR3 DNA follows: TGTGCCAGCAGCCTCCAGGGACTAGCGGGAGCCGGCTCCTACAATGAGCAGTTCTTC.

The chain joins TRBV4-1 to TRBJ2-1; no clear D. This CDR3 comprises 13 residues. CDR1 is MGHRA, CDR2 YSYEKL, per germline. V shed 1 base and J shed 4 bases, with 5 bases lying between them. CDR3 DNA sequence: TGCGCCAGCAGCCAAGTCGGGTACAATGAGCAGTTCTTC. Amino acids: CASSQVGYNEQFF.

With regard to this clonotype: The junction departs from germline at one end; a sequencing error may be responsible. V gene TRBV27 combines with J gene TRBJ1-2, with 9 bases aligning to TRBD1. CDR3 length: 13 amino acids. CDR1 and CDR2 from the germline V gene are MNHEY and SMNVEV (reference sequence). The CDR3 sequence: CASSLGTGYDYTF. The CDR3 DNA follows: TGTGCCAGCAGTTTAGGGACAGGGTATGACTACACCTTC.

V usage is TRBV6-1 and J usage is TRBJ1-2; 10 bases are shared with TRBD1. The CDR3 has 15 residues. CDR1 is MNHNS and CDR2 is SASEGT in the germline V gene. V lost 1 base, J lost 2 bases, and 1 base stayed unmatched. The CDR3 region is CASSEGTGGNYGYTF. In DNA, the CDR3 is TGTGCCAGCAGTGAAGGGACAGGGGGAAACTATGGCTACACCTTC.

The chain combines TRBV18 with TRBJ1-4, with a weak D call TRBD1 (5 bases). The germline V and J ends were trimmed by 3 bases and 3 bases, with 8 bases remaining between them. The CDR3 is 14 amino acids. CDR1 KGHSH and CDR2 LQKENI come from the germline V gene. The CDR3, as DNA: TGTGCCAGCTCACCCAAGGGGTCTAATGAAAAACTGTTTTTT. It specifies CASSPKGSNEKLFF.

This clonotype showed up many times. This chain connects TRBV7-2 to TRBJ2-1; D not resolved. Germline V lookup: CDR1 SGHTA, CDR2 FQGNSA. This CDR3 has 14 residues. Between the trimmed V and J ends, which lost 1 base and 5 bases, there was a span of 9 bases. DNA of the CDR3: TGTGCCAGCAGCTTAGTCCCTAGACACAATGAGCAGTTCTTC. Translation gives CASSLVPRHNEQFF.

This clonotype was seen repeatedly, ten times or more. The chain employs TRBV12-3 or TRBV12-4 and TRBJ2-2, with D maybe TRBD1 (6 bases). The V end lost 3 bases, the J end lost 8 bases, and 10 bases lay between the germline ends. This CDR3 has 13 amino acids. Written as DNA, the CDR3 is TGTGCCAGCAGTTTTCCTGGACAGGGGGAGCTGTTTTTT. Its protein is CASSFPGQGELFF.

This clonotype was recorded many times. This sequence joins TRBV6-1 and TRBJ2-7; 8 nucleotides match TRBD1. The V gene end was trimmed by 4 bases and the J gene end by 2 bases; junction bases not matched to a gene: 7. The CDR3 is made up of 15 amino acids. Germline CDR1 reads MNHNS; CDR2 reads SASEGT. Here the CDR3 DNA reads TGTGCCAGCAGTGCCTTCGGGACAGGTACCTACGAGCAGTACTTC. It codes for CASSAFGTGTYEQYF.

This clonotype was seen ten or more times. The rearrangement joins TRBV30 to TRBJ2-5; 7 bases align to TRBD2. CDR1 is GTSNPN, CDR2 SVGIG, per germline (reference sequence). The CDR3 has 13 amino acids. Trimming cost V 1 base and J 1 base; bases outside gene matches: 0. Written as DNA, the CDR3 is TGTGCCTGGAGTGGGGAGGGCCAAGAGACCCAGTACTTC. Residues: CAWSGEGQETQYF. Variable domain in full (rest from reference TRBV30 and TRBJ2-5): SQTIHQWPATLVQPVGSPLSLECTVEGTSNPNLYWYRQAAGRGLQLLFYSVGIGQISSEVPQNLSASRPQDRQFILSSKKLLLSDSGFYLCAWSGEGQETQYFGPGTRLLVL.

This clonotype was detected ten times or more. V gene TRBV6-5 combines with J gene TRBJ2-7; the match to TRBD1 covers 7 bases. Germline lookup yields CDR1 MNHEY and CDR2 SVGAGI. Losses at the gene ends were 0 bases for V and 3 bases for J; bases not matched to a gene: 5. The CDR3 has 15 amino acids. The CDR3 reads CASSYSDRVDYEQYF. The CDR3, as DNA: TGTGCCAGCAGTTACTCTGACAGGGTAGACTACGAGCAGTACTTC.

This clonotype was found many times. The V gene is TRBV7-9, the J gene TRBJ1-2, with 7 bases fitting TRBD1. This CDR3 region has 13 residues. In germline, CDR1 is SEHNR, CDR2 FQNEAQ (reference sequence). Trimming took 3 bases from V and 8 from J; bases not matched to a gene: 6. This CDR3 is CASSFEQGGGYTF. The CDR3 nucleotides are TGTGCCAGCAGCTTTGAGCAGGGGGGAGGCTACACCTTC.

At least ten counts were recorded for this clonotype. V gene TRBV20-1 combines with J gene TRBJ1-5, with TRBD1 as a possible D gene (5 bases). This CDR3 is built from 13 residues. V shed 3 bases and J shed 5 bases, with 11 bases lying between them. Germline CDR1 DFQATT, CDR2 SNEGSKA (reference sequence). CDR3 nucleotide sequence: TGCAGTGCTAGGTCAGGGAGGGATCAGCCCCAGCATTTT. Residues: CSARSGRDQPQHF.

V and J are TRBV20-1 and TRBJ2-1; D is tentatively TRBD1 or TRBD2 (5 bases each). CDR1 and CDR2 (germline): DFQATT, SNEGSKA (reference sequence). This CDR3 has 13 residues. Trimming stripped 6 bases from V and 1 base from J, with 10 bases between. The CDR3 here is CSATGASYNEQFF. CDR3 bases: TGCAGTGCCACCGGGGCTTCCTACAATGAGCAGTTCTTC.